A selection of T cell receptor beta chains follows, all from one sample in a study of shared clonotypes between healthy human individuals. TCRdb's table, derived via immunoSEQ multiplex PCR, lists solely in-frame clones and lacks some. The profile shows some 1 million clones, about 70% of them singletons. Specimen: memory CD4+ T cells sorted from blood. Every receptor here comes from a man aged 18 to 30 in good health. Both conserved end residues are part of each CDR3. The D gene is left open where the match is weak. Size is omitted from some rows. Given values are once, few, many or a class for expanded clones.

>TRBV2|.|.|TRBJ2-2
TGTGCCAGCAGTGAAAGGGGGAGCGGGGAGCTGTTTTTT
CASSERGSGELFF
>TRBV6-9|.|TRBD1|TRBJ1-2
TGTGCCAGCCCTCAAAGGGGACAGAACAACCCAGACTATGGCTACACCTTC
CASPQRGQNNPDYGYTF
>TRBV7-9|.|.|TRBJ2-1
TGTGCCAGCCGAGGGTCTAGCTCCTACAATGAGCAGTTCTTC
CASRGSSSYNEQFF
>TRBV18|.|.|TRBJ2-1
TGTGCCAGCTCACCGGCGCGGGACGGGGGCAATGAGCAGTTCTTC
CASSPARDGGNEQFF
>TRBV7-2|.|.|TRBJ1-1
TGTGCCAGCAGCTTAGGCAGGGACTTTGAAGCTTTCTTT
CASSLGRDFEAFF
>TRBV6-5|.|.|TRBJ1-3
TGTGCCAGCACCACGGGCCGCACCTCTGGAAACACCATATATTTT
CASTTGRTSGNTIYF
>TRBV4-1|once|.|TRBJ2-1
TGCGCCAGCAGCCAAGATCTATTTAGGCGGAGCTCCTACAATGAGCAGTTCTTC
CASSQDLFRRSSYNEQFF
>TRBV6-1|once|.|TRBJ2-7
TGTGCCAGCAGGAAAGGGAGGAACGAGCAGTACTTC
CASRKGRNEQYF
>TRBV7-9|.|.|TRBJ1-2
TGTGCCAGCAGCCTCGCGGCGGGCTATGGCTACACCTTC
CASSLAAGYGYTF
>TRBV7-2|.|TRBD1|TRBJ1-2
TGTGCCAGCAGCCCTTCCACGGACAGGGAAAACTATGGCTACACCTTC
CASSPSTDRENYGYTF
>TRBV5-1|.|.|TRBJ2-2
TGCGCCAGCGTACTACGGGAAGGAAGTACCGGGGAGCTGTTTTTT
CASVLREGSTGELFF
>TRBV7-7|few|.|TRBJ2-3
TGTGCTAGCAGCTTTGGGGGATCTAGCACAGATACGCAGTATTTT
CASSFGGSSTDTQYF
>TRBV16|.|TRBD1|TRBJ2-7
TGTGCCAGCAGCCGCTACAGGGGCTACGAGCAGTACTTC
CASSRYRGYEQYF
>TRBV15|few|.|TRBJ2-1
TGTGCCACCAGCAGAGACAGGGGATCCTACAATGAGCAGTTCTTC
CATSRDRGSYNEQFF
>TRBV5-4|.|.|TRBJ2-7
TGTGCCAGCAGACGGGACCAAACTTACGAGCAGTACTTC
CASRRDQTYEQYF
>TRBV5-1|.|.|TRBJ2-6
TGCGCCAGCAGCTTGTCGGCAGGGTTCTCCGGGGCCAACGTCCTGACTTTC
CASSLSAGFSGANVLTF
>TRBV7-9|few|.|TRBJ2-3
TGTGCCAGCAGCTTAGAAGGGCAGGGATCAGATACGCAGTATTTT
CASSLEGQGSDTQYF
>TRBV5-1|.|TRBD2|TRBJ2-2
TGCGCCAGCAGCTCTCTAGCGGGAGGGGACACCGGGGAGCTGTTTTTT
CASSSLAGGDTGELFF
>TRBV28|.|TRBD2|TRBJ2-5
TGTGCCAGCAGCTTGAGCGGGGAACAAGAGACCCAGTACTTC
CASSLSGEQETQYF
>TRBV4-1|.|.|TRBJ1-2
TGCGCCAGCAGCCAAGAGGCCGTGGGGGCTAACTATGGCTACACCTTC
CASSQEAVGANYGYTF
>TRBV5-1|.|.|TRBJ1-6
TGCGCCAGCAGCTTAATGGGGGCGAGCTCCTATAATTCACCCCTCCACTTT
CASSLMGASSYNSPLHF
>TRBV11-2|.|.|TRBJ2-7
TGTGCCAGCAGCTTAGATAGCCAGGGCAACTACGAGCAGTACTTC
CASSLDSQGNYEQYF
>TRBV11-2|few|.|TRBJ2-7
TGTGCCAGCAGCCTCCAGTCCGGGCGGGGCAGCTCCTACGAGCAGTACTTC
CASSLQSGRGSSYEQYF
>TRBV6-1|.|TRBD2|TRBJ2-7
TGTGCCATCAGGAATAGCGGGAGCTCCTCCTACGAGCAGTACTTC
CAIRNSGSSSYEQYF
>TRBV6-6|few|TRBD1|TRBJ1-6
TGTGCCAGCAGAAATCCGGGACAGGGTTTTTCACCCCTCCACTTT
CASRNPGQGFSPLHF
>TRBV23-1|.|.|TRBJ1-1
TGCGCCAGCGTCAAGACAGAGAAAGCTTTCTTT
CASVKTEKAFF
>TRBV9|.|TRBD2|TRBJ2-1
TGTGCCAGCAGCGTAGAACCGAGCGGGGGGGCGAATGAGCAGTTCTTC
CASSVEPSGGANEQFF
>TRBV2|.|TRBD1|TRBJ1-4
TGTGCCAGTATCCCCGGGACAGGGAGAGAAAAACTGTTTTTT
CASIPGTGREKLFF
>TRBV30|.|TRBD2|TRBJ2-5
TGTGCCTGGGAACTCGGGACTAAACGGGAGACCCAGTACTTC
CAWELGTKRETQYF
>TRBV10-3|.|.|TRBJ2-6
TGTGCCATCAGACCAGGGTATGCAGGGGCCAACGTCCTGACTTTC
CAIRPGYAGANVLTF
>TRBV10-3|.|.|TRBJ2-5
TGTGCCATCAGTGAGGGAGACGGGACTCTGGAGACCCAGTACTTC
CAISEGDGTLETQYF
>TRBV7-9|.|TRBD2|TRBJ2-1
TGTGCCAGCAGCCCGAGCGGGAGAGTTGGCAATGAGCAGTTCTTC
CASSPSGRVGNEQFF
>TRBV2|.|.|TRBJ1-2
TGTGCCAGCGCGGCCGCCCTGGTTGGTGGTGGCTACACCTTC
CASAAALVGGGYTF
>TRBV7-2|.|.|TRBJ1-6
TGTGCCAGCAGCTCGCAGGGTGTCACCCTCCACTTT
CASSSQGVTLHF
>TRBV30|.|.|TRBJ2-2
TGTGCCTGGAGTGTAAGGGGGGCGAACACCGGGGAGCTGTTTTTT
CAWSVRGANTGELFF